Below, 32 T cell receptor beta chains from the same sample are listed, as sequenced in a study of response to subunit inactivated influenza vaccine. One entry per CDR3 protein, called by TCRdb with MiXCR from the RT-PCR reads. Seen here are about 300,000 distinct CDR3 sequences, approximately 21% observed once, and the top ten hold over 9%. The source was PBMCs from blood, collected about 20 months after vaccination. These receptors were taken from a man aged 50 to 75 who received an inactivated influenza vaccine.

A few counts support this clonotype. The V gene is TRBV5-1, the J gene TRBJ2-7; 7 nucleotides align to TRBD1. V dropped 4 bases and J dropped 2; count of bases not matched to a gene: 9. The length of the CDR3 is 15 residues. The germline CDR1 and CDR2 sequences are SGHRS and YFSETQ. The CDR3 sequence: CASSLDPTGTYEQYF. The CDR3 DNA reads TGCGCCAGCAGCCTGGATCCGACAGGGACCTACGAGCAGTACTTC.

A word on this clonotype: The junction does not match germline at one end; this may be a read error. The chain combines TRBV28 with TRBJ2-7, with a possible D match to TRBD2 (7 bases). CDR3 size: 15 residues. Germline CDR1 reads MDHEN; CDR2 reads SYDVKM. The CDR3 protein is CASSNPPGGSHEQYF. The CDR3 nucleotides read TGTGCCAGCTCCAACCCCCCGGGGGGCTCCCACGAGCAGTACTTC. The full variable domain, its missing parts supplied by reference TRBV28 and TRBJ2-7, is DVKVTQSSRYLVKRTGEKVFLECVQDMDHENMFWYRQDPGLGLRLIYFSYDVKMKEKGDIPEGYSVSREKKERFSLILESASTNQTSMYLCASSNPPGGSHEQYFGPGTRLTVT.

This sequence joins TRBV20-1 and TRBJ2-2; TRBD2 aligns across 10 bases. This CDR3 is 16 amino acids long. Germline assignment: CDR1 DFQATT and CDR2 SNEGSKA (reference sequence). Trimming at V came to 0 bases and at J to 6 bases, leaving 7 bases not matched to a gene. The CDR3 DNA is TGCAGTGCTAGAGATCCGAGGACTAGCGGAGCCGGGGAGCTGTTTTTT. Protein product: CSARDPRTSGAGELFF.

The J gene is TRBJ1-1, the V gene TRBV7-2; 9 bases fit TRBD1. The germline V gene encodes CDR1 SGHTA and CDR2 FQGNSA. The V gene end was trimmed by 3 bases and the J gene end by 3 bases; junction bases not matched to a gene: 5. CDR3 length: 15 amino acids. The CDR3 is CASSFSGTGYTEAFF. For the CDR3, the DNA is TGTGCCAGCAGCTTTTCCGGGACAGGGTACACTGAAGCTTTCTTT.

The gene calls are TRBV6-2 or TRBV6-3 and TRBJ1-5; TRBD1 might be the D (5 bases). This CDR3 is built from 17 residues. Germline V gene lookup returns CDR1 MNHEY and CDR2 SVGEGT. V gave up 0 bases and J gave up 4 bases, with 16 bases separating them. CDR3 protein: CASSYSTLGVGNQPQHF. Here the CDR3 DNA reads TGTGCCAGCAGTTACTCGACTCTGGGGGTAGGGAATCAGCCCCAGCATTTT.

V usage is TRBV5-1 and J usage is TRBJ2-3; 13 bases align to TRBD2. This CDR3 has 15 residues. The germline V gene has CDR1 SGHRS and CDR2 YFSETQ. J was trimmed by 9 bases and V by 3 bases; bases with no gene match: 7. The CDR3 protein is CASSSTSGRALTQYF. CDR3 sequence (DNA): TGCGCCAGCAGCTCAACTAGCGGGAGGGCCTTAACGCAGTATTTT.

The chain combines TRBV14 with TRBJ2-3, with no clear D. This CDR3 region has 12 residues. Trimming took 7 bases from V and 6 from J, leaving 11 bases between them. In germline, CDR1 is SGHDN, CDR2 FVKESK. The CDR3 loop reads CASTDRADTQYF. Written as DNA, the CDR3 is TGTGCCAGCACGGACCGGGCGGATACGCAGTATTTT.

This clonotype turned up a few times. The chain combines TRBV29-1 with TRBJ2-7; D gene ambiguous. Germline CDR1 is SQVTM and CDR2 is ANQGSEA. V lost 4 bases, J lost 7 bases, and 11 bases lay in between. The CDR3 has 11 amino acids. CDR3 loop: CSVVKGWEQYF. The CDR3 DNA sequence: TGCAGCGTTGTCAAGGGTTGGGAGCAGTACTTC.

There are many counts of this clonotype. J is TRBJ1-5 and V is TRBV28, with 8 bases aligning to TRBD1. V was clipped by 6 bases and J by 3 bases; unmatched bases: 19. The CDR3 is made up of 19 amino acids. Germline-derived CDR1 and CDR2 are MDHEN and SYDVKM. The CDR3 loop reads CASSSYSFRGRPTNQPQHF. The DNA for the CDR3 is TGTGCCAGCAGCTCTTATTCGTTCAGGGGGCGTCCAACCAATCAGCCCCAGCATTTT.

In this sample, this clonotype turned up once. The chain recombines TRBV29-1 with TRBJ2-5, with D perhaps being TRBD1 or TRBD2 (6 bases each). CDR1 is SQVTM, CDR2 ANQGSEA, per germline. Trimming took off 7 bases at V and 2 bases at J, with 14 bases between the two ends. CDR3 length: 13 residues. In DNA form, the CDR3 reads TGCAGCGCCCCGGGGGCAGCACAAGAGACCCAGTACTTC. It translates to CSAPGAAQETQYF.

The rearrangement links TRBV6-5 to TRBJ1-4, with TRBD1 as a possible D gene (6 bases). CDR1 MNHEY and CDR2 SVGAGI come from the germline V gene. The V end was cut by 8 bases, the J end by 8 bases, with 15 bases between. The length of the CDR3 is 13 residues. In DNA form, the CDR3 reads TGTGCCAGCGGGCGGGGGGCTGGAGAAAAACTGTTTTTT. This codes for CASGRGAGEKLFF.

This sequence joins TRBV6-5 and TRBJ2-4, with D possibly TRBD2 on 6 matching bases. The ends were cut back, 3 bases at V and 8 bases at J, with 11 bases in the middle. Looked up from germline, CDR1 is MNHEY and CDR2 is SVGAGI. The CDR3 loop spans 13 amino acids. CDR3 sequence (DNA): TGTGCCAGCAGTTATTTCGGGGGTGACATTCAGTACTTC. Its protein is CASSYFGGDIQYF.

The V gene is TRBV6-1, the J gene TRBJ1-2; 7 positions agree with TRBD1. This CDR3 is 14 amino acids long. In germline, CDR1 is MNHNS, CDR2 SASEGT. V dropped 7 bases and J dropped 2; count of bases not matched to a gene: 7. The DNA of the CDR3 is TGTGCCAGCAAAAGGGACAGCCGGAACTATGGCTACACCTTC. This translates into CASKRDSRNYGYTF.

The chain combines TRBV12-3 or TRBV12-4 with TRBJ1-5, with D maybe TRBD1 (6 bases). The length of the CDR3 is 16 residues. Trimming removed 1 base at V and 2 bases at J, with 12 bases between. The DNA for the CDR3 is TGTGCCAGCAGTTTAGTAGGTGGGGGCGGCAATCAGCCCCAGCATTTT. Its translation is CASSLVGGGGNQPQHF.

The gene calls are TRBV2 and TRBJ1-2; D not resolved. V dropped 8 bases and J dropped 2 bases, with 9 bases sitting between them. Germline assignment: CDR1 SNHLY and CDR2 FYNNEI. CDR3 size: 12 residues. The CDR3 reads CASARLNYGYTF. The CDR3 nucleotides read TGTGCCAGCGCCAGATTGAACTATGGCTACACCTTC.

The chain couples TRBV6-1 to TRBJ2-7; tentative D call: TRBD2 (6 bases). The CDR3 totals 14 residues. The germline V and J ends were trimmed by 6 bases and 6 bases, with 18 bases remaining between them. The germline V gene encodes CDR1 MNHNS and CDR2 SASEGT. CDR3 protein: CASSPETRIGEQYF. DNA for the CDR3: TGTGCCAGCAGCCCCGAGACTAGGATAGGCGAGCAGTACTTC.

This clonotype came up a few times. This sequence joins TRBV7-2 and TRBJ1-1, with 8 bases lining up with TRBD1. This CDR3 comprises 17 residues. V lost 1 base, J lost 0 bases, and 7 bases stayed unmatched. CDR1 and CDR2 (germline): SGHTA, FQGNSA. The CDR3 sequence: CASSLVSDRVVNTEAFF. DNA of the CDR3: TGTGCCAGCAGCTTAGTGTCGGACAGGGTGGTGAACACTGAAGCTTTCTTT.

The chain joins TRBV4-3 to TRBJ1-3, with no clear D. CDR1 is LGHNA, CDR2 YSLEER, per germline. Trimming pared 0 bases from V and 4 bases from J, leaving 4 bases between. The CDR3 is 13 residues long. The CDR3 spells CASSQDKGNTIYF. As DNA, the CDR3 is TGCGCCAGCAGCCAAGATAAGGGAAACACCATATATTTT.

The chain is built from TRBV5-5 and TRBJ2-5, with a possible D match to TRBD1 (6 bases). The germline V and J ends were trimmed by 5 bases and 2 bases, with 25 bases remaining between them. Germline CDR1 is SGHKS and CDR2 is YYEKEE (reference sequence). The CDR3 extends over 18 amino acids. CDR3 DNA: TGTGCCAGCAGTTTAAGGGACCCTTTGGGGGCAGCGCAAGAGACCCAGTACTTC. It specifies CASSLRDPLGAAQETQYF. The full variable domain, in which reference TRBV5-5 and TRBJ2-5 provide the parts outside the CDR3, is DAGVTQSPTHLIKTRGQQVTLRCSPISGHKSVSWYQQVLGQGPQFIFQYYEKEERGRGNFPDRFSARQFPNYSSELNVNALLLGDSALYLCASSLRDPLGAAQETQYFGPGTRLLVL.

About this clonotype: The junction departs from the called germline gene at one end, perhaps through a read error. This chain connects TRBV14 to TRBJ2-1; D assignment may be TRBD1 or TRBD2 (5 bases each). Germline-derived CDR1 and CDR2 are SGHDN and FVKESK. This CDR3 contains 16 residues. The CDR3 DNA sequence: TGTGCCAGCGCACCCGGGACGGCTAGCTCCTACAATGAGCAGATCTTC. It translates to CASAPGTASSYNEQIF.

V usage is TRBV2 and J usage is TRBJ2-2; D is ambiguous. This CDR3 spans 12 amino acids. Germline values: CDR1 SNHLY, CDR2 FYNNEI. The V and J ends lost 2 bases and 6 bases respectively, with 4 bases between them. The CDR3 DNA reads TGTGCCAGCAGTGAATGGGCCGGGGAGCTGTTTTTT. Protein: CASSEWAGELFF.

This clonotype is a singleton in its sample. The CDR3 region is CASSPTPTMNTEAFF. The CDR3 nucleotides read TGCGCCAGCAGCCCTACCCCGACAATGAACACTGAAGCTTTCTTT. The chain carries TRBV4-3 and TRBJ1-1, with D unclear. This CDR3 is 15 amino acids long. Germline CDR1 is LGHNA and CDR2 is YSLEER. V was cut by 4 bases and J by 0 bases, with 12 bases left in between.

This clonotype was observed a few times. The rearrangement joins TRBV12-3 or TRBV12-4 to TRBJ2-3; D may be TRBD1 (6 bases). Trimming took 4 bases from V and 3 from J, leaving 17 bases between them. The CDR3 extends over 16 amino acids. In DNA form, the CDR3 reads TGTGCCAGCAGTTCCACAGGGTACGGGATGACAGATACGCAGTATTTT. Its translation is CASSSTGYGMTDTQYF.

This clonotype has just a few counts. The chain is built from TRBV7-6 and TRBJ1-1; a possible D gene is TRBD1 (6 bases). V lost 4 bases to trimming and J lost 4 bases, with 13 bases between them. The CDR3 has 14 residues. Germline V lookup: CDR1 SGHVS, CDR2 FNYEAQ. CDR3 amino acids: CASSSYRVPTEAFF. CDR3 nucleotides: TGTGCCAGCAGCTCCTACAGGGTTCCCACTGAAGCTTTCTTT.

This chain joins TRBV12-3 or TRBV12-4 and TRBJ2-5; TRBD2 matches at 10 bases. The CDR3 extends over 16 amino acids. The V gene end was trimmed by 3 bases and the J gene end by 2 bases; junction bases not matched to a gene: 6. CDR3 loop: CASSFLAGGRQETQYF. CDR3 bases: TGTGCCAGCAGTTTCTTAGCGGGGGGCAGACAAGAGACCCAGTACTTC.

This clonotype was counted only a few times. V is TRBV11-2 and J is TRBJ1-6; D unclear. V was cut by 1 base and J by 5 bases, with 9 bases left in between. CDR1 and CDR2 from the germline V gene are SGHAT and FQNNGV. This CDR3 has 15 residues. CDR3 in DNA: TGTGCCAGCAGCTTAGCCCCTGGGAATAATTCACCCCTCCACTTT. Its protein product is CASSLAPGNNSPLHF.

In this sample, this clonotype turned up many times. V gene TRBV7-9 combines with J gene TRBJ1-1, with TRBD1 as a possible D gene (5 bases). V gave up 4 bases and J gave up 1 base, with 10 bases separating them. The CDR3 consists of 14 residues. CDR1 SEHNR and CDR2 FQNEAQ come from the germline V gene (reference sequence). In nucleotides, the CDR3 is TGTGCCAGCAGCTCCGGGACCCAGAACACTGAAGCTTTCTTT. This gives the protein CASSSGTQNTEAFF.

The chain couples TRBV2 to TRBJ1-1; perhaps TRBD1 as D (5 bases). Germline V gene sequence: CDR1 SNHLY, CDR2 FYNNEI. This CDR3 is 14 amino acids long. V was clipped by 2 bases and J by 1 base, with 8 bases between them. CDR3: CASSELGGNTEAFF. CDR3 nucleotides: TGTGCCAGCAGTGAATTGGGGGGGAACACTGAAGCTTTCTTT.

This chain links TRBV6-2 or TRBV6-3 with TRBJ2-1; TRBD2 matches 8 bases. Trimming removed 4 bases from V and 5 bases from J; junction bases left unmatched: 4. Germline V gene lookup returns CDR1 MNHEY and CDR2 SVGEGT. The CDR3 length is 14 residues. The CDR3 sequence: CASSFSGIHNEQFF. The DNA for the CDR3 is TGTGCCAGCAGTTTTAGCGGGATCCACAATGAGCAGTTCTTC.

This clonotype was recorded a few times. Here the CDR3 DNA reads TGTGCCAGCAGTTTACCTCAGGACAGGTTTCAGCCCCAGCATTTT. This codes for CASSLPQDRFQPQHF. The chain couples TRBV28 to TRBJ1-5; TRBD1 aligns across 7 bases. Looked up from germline, CDR1 is MDHEN and CDR2 is SYDVKM. V was pared by 2 bases and J by 6 bases, with 7 bases of the junction left unmatched. This CDR3 spans 15 amino acids. Complete variable domain (other parts from reference TRBV28 and TRBJ1-5): DVKVTQSSRYLVKRTGEKVFLECVQDMDHENMFWYRQDPGLGLRLIYFSYDVKMKEKGDIPEGYSVSREKKERFSLILESASTNQTSMYLCASSLPQDRFQPQHFGDGTRLSIL.

This sequence joins TRBV28 and TRBJ1-4; D not certain. The CDR3 loop spans 10 amino acids. Germline assignment: CDR1 MDHEN and CDR2 SYDVKM. V shed 11 bases and J shed 7 bases, with 8 bases lying between them. This chain's CDR3 is CASLGEKLFF. As DNA, the CDR3 is TGTGCCTCTCTGGGTGAAAAACTGTTTTTT.

The V call is TRBV28, the J call TRBJ1-2, with D maybe TRBD1 (5 bases). The CDR3 runs 14 residues. V lost 10 bases to trimming and J lost 5 bases, with 20 bases between them. The germline gives CDR1 MDHEN, CDR2 SYDVKM. CDR3 coding DNA: TGTGCCACCCGGGCGGGGATTAGGGGTTATGGCTACACCTTC. Protein product: CATRAGIRGYGYTF.